The 31 T cell receptor beta chains below all came from one sample that was sequenced in a study of human CD4 T cells and Enterobacteriaceae (dated by TCRdb to 2020 to 2022). On a FACSAria III, memory CD4+ T cells were FACS-sorted to over 98% purity, defined as all CD4+ cells except CD45RA+CCR7+CD95- naive cells. The library was built by means of the immunoSEQ multiplex PCR assay. The source is immuneACCESS, and TCRdb retained only in-frame sequences with V and J called. Part of the clones is not carried over; for the studies checked, unresolved V genes explain less than half of this, and the remainder is unexplained. For this sample the table gives tens of thousands of clones, of which about 82% were detected only once. The ten top clones hold more than 0.95% of the sample. Sample: memory CD4+ T cells from blood. What the cell subset or site label conveys for this sample: total memory CD4 T cells sorted directly ex vivo, unstimulated. The receptors come from a human donor in good health.

The rearrangement joins TRBV28 to TRBJ2-1, with TRBD2 matching over 10 bases. The CDR3 is made up of 17 amino acids. With V trimmed by 4 bases and J by 3 bases, 9 bases remained unmatched. Germline V lookup: CDR1 MDHEN, CDR2 SYDVKM. The CDR3 spells CASSSSTSGLVYNEQFF. CDR3 coding DNA: TGTGCCAGCAGTTCATCGACTAGCGGGCTAGTCTACAATGAGCAGTTCTTC.

This chain uses TRBV6-5 with TRBJ2-5; D unresolved. Per germline, CDR1 MNHEY and CDR2 SVGAGI. The CDR3 spans 14 residues. Trimming shortened V by 2 bases and J by 2 bases, and 9 bases separated the two germline ends. The CDR3 nucleotides are TGTGCCAGCAGTTACGAGGAAGGGCAAGAGACCCAGTACTTC. This codes for CASSYEEGQETQYF.

The CDR3 DNA reads as TGCGCCAGCAGTCAATCAAAGATGTACTATGGCTACACCTTC. It encodes CASSQSKMYYGYTF. The V gene is TRBV23-1, the J gene TRBJ1-2; D call uncertain. TRBV23-1 qualifies as an ORF whose function is uncertain. V was clipped by 0 bases and J by 3 bases, with 8 bases between them. This CDR3 is 14 amino acids long.

This clone was counted a few times. This sequence joins TRBV7-2 and TRBJ1-2; D remains ambiguous. The V end lost 4 bases, the J end lost 7 bases, and 13 bases lay between the germline ends. The CDR3 contains 13 residues. Per germline, CDR1 SGHTA and CDR2 FQGNSA. CDR3 nucleotides: TGTGCCAGCAGCTCGGGTGGGCCTTCTGGCTACACCTTC. This translates into CASSSGGPSGYTF.

The V gene is TRBV6-1, the J gene TRBJ2-1, with unresolved D. CDR1 and CDR2 (germline): MNHNS, SASEGT. Trimming removed 11 bases at V and 7 bases at J, with 24 bases between. The CDR3 extends over 15 amino acids. The CDR3 loop reads CAATLRTQSINEQFF. DNA for the CDR3: TGTGCCGCCACCTTGAGAACTCAAAGTATTAATGAGCAGTTCTTC.

The chain combines TRBV4-2 with TRBJ1-6, with D perhaps TRBD1 (5 bases). CDR1 is LGHNA, CDR2 YNFKEQ, per germline. This CDR3 is 16 amino acids long. The V end was cut by 0 bases, the J end by 7 bases, with 13 bases between. Here the CDR3 reads CASSQDQVRVNSPLHF. CDR3 DNA: TGTGCCAGCAGCCAAGATCAAGTCAGGGTAAATTCACCCCTCCACTTT.

This clone was counted between two and nine times. The V call is TRBV6-1, the J call TRBJ1-2, with 8 positions matching TRBD1. V dropped 2 bases and J dropped 4; count of bases not matched to a gene: 6. This CDR3 spans 15 amino acids. The V gene's germline CDR1 is MNHNS and CDR2 SASEGT. The chain's CDR3 is CASSERAGGPYGYTF. DNA of the CDR3: TGTGCCAGCAGTGAACGTGCAGGGGGCCCCTATGGCTACACCTTC.

The chain joins TRBV27 to TRBJ2-3; unclear D gene. The germline CDR1 and CDR2 sequences are MNHEY and SMNVEV (reference sequence). Trimming pared 5 bases from V and 1 base from J, leaving 13 bases between. The CDR3 sequence is 15 residues long. CDR3 nucleotides: TGTGCCAGCAGTCGTCCTGGACGGGGCACAGATACGCAGTATTTT. It encodes CASSRPGRGTDTQYF.

The genes are TRBV28 and TRBJ2-1; TRBD2 might be the D (5 bases). This CDR3 contains 14 residues. Trimming shortened V by 9 bases and J by 5 bases, and 17 bases separated the two germline ends. Germline CDR1 and CDR2: MDHEN and SYDVKM. In DNA form, the CDR3 reads TGTGCCAGTTTTCCTGGGCGGGCCAACAATGAGCAGTTCTTC. This encodes CASFPGRANNEQFF.

The DNA for the CDR3 is TGTGCCAGCCATCTGGGCAGCTTCTCTGGGGCCAACGTCCTGACTTTC. Protein sequence: CASHLGSFSGANVLTF. The chain couples TRBV5-8 to TRBJ2-6, with unresolved D. Looked up from germline, CDR1 is SGHTS and CDR2 is YDEGEE. The CDR3 is made up of 16 amino acids. Trimming took off 7 bases at V and 0 bases at J, with 14 bases between the two ends.

The chain couples TRBV9 to TRBJ1-2; 7 bases fit TRBD1. Trimming removed 1 base from V and 9 bases from J; junction bases left unmatched: 6. The CDR3 covers 13 residues. The V gene's germline CDR1 is SGDLS and CDR2 YYNGEE. Here the CDR3 reads CASSVLGDRSYTF. The DNA of the CDR3 is TGTGCCAGCAGCGTACTGGGGGACAGAAGCTACACCTTC.

V usage is TRBV15 and J usage is TRBJ2-2; 7 bases match TRBD2. Germline V gene lookup returns CDR1 LNHNV and CDR2 YYDKDF (reference sequence). This CDR3 has 16 amino acids. J gave up 3 bases and V 8 bases, and 12 bases lay outside the gene matches. The CDR3 spells CATGAPGLVDTGELFF. The CDR3 coding sequence is TGTGCCACCGGGGCCCCCGGACTAGTCGACACCGGGGAGCTGTTTTTT.

The chain employs TRBV28 and TRBJ1-2; D is ambiguous. Trimming stripped 2 bases from V and 8 bases from J, with 15 bases between. The CDR3 covers 14 residues. Per germline, CDR1 MDHEN and CDR2 SYDVKM. CDR3 bases: TGTGCCAGCAGTTTAGGTCATGGAGGGTCCGGCTACACCTTC. Translation gives CASSLGHGGSGYTF.

The chain uses TRBV29-1 and TRBJ2-3, with TRBD2 matching over 13 bases. This CDR3 comprises 16 residues. CDR1 and CDR2 from the germline V gene are SQVTM and ANQGSEA. Unmatched junction bases numbered 9, after V lost 7 bases and J lost 2 bases. CDR3: CSERRGLAGNTDTQYF. DNA of the CDR3: TGCAGCGAAAGGCGGGGACTAGCGGGAAACACAGATACGCAGTATTTT.

This clone is medium-sized (0.01 to 0.1%). V usage is TRBV18 and J usage is TRBJ1-1; D remains ambiguous. The germline V gene has CDR1 KGHSH and CDR2 LQKENI. V lost 2 bases to trimming and J lost 7 bases, with 11 bases between them. The CDR3 totals 13 residues. The CDR3 loop is CASSPELTSEAFF. In DNA form, the CDR3 reads TGTGCCAGCTCACCAGAGTTAACTAGTGAAGCTTTCTTT.

The chain couples TRBV5-1 to TRBJ2-7, with a tentative D call TRBD1 (6 bases). Between the trimmed V and J ends, which lost 1 base and 2 bases, there was a span of 13 bases. Per the germline V gene, CDR1 is SGHRS and CDR2 is YFSETQ. CDR3 length: 15 amino acids. The CDR3 nucleotides read TGCGCCAGCAGCTTGTTGGGCGGACAGACCTACGAGCAGTACTTC. Protein: CASSLLGGQTYEQYF.

The chain is built from TRBV7-9 and TRBJ2-5, with TRBD2 matching over 14 bases. The CDR3 covers 19 residues. CDR1 and CDR2 from the germline V gene are SEHNR and FQNEAQ (reference sequence). With 5 bases clipped from V and 1 base from J, the junction kept 12 bases outside the gene matches. CDR3 sequence reads: CASSVILGLAGGIQETQYF. The CDR3 nucleotides are TGTGCCAGCAGCGTTATCCTAGGACTAGCGGGAGGCATCCAAGAGACCCAGTACTTC. Full variable domain (rest looked up from reference TRBV7-9 and TRBJ2-5): DTGVSQNPRHKITKRGQNVTFRCDPISEHNRLYWYRQTLGQGPEFLTYFQNEAQLEKSRLLSDRFSAERPKGSFSTLEIQRTEQGDSAMYLCASSVILGLAGGIQETQYFGPGTRLLVL.

V and J are TRBV5-1 and TRBJ2-5; TRBD1 agrees at 10 bases. V shed 4 bases and J 5 bases; nucleotides not matched to a gene: 8. The CDR3 contains 15 residues. Per germline, CDR1 SGHRS and CDR2 YFSETQ. DNA of the CDR3: TGCGCCAGCAGCCGACAGGGGGCGGGAGAGGAGACCCAGTACTTC. This sequence encodes CASSRQGAGEETQYF.

This clone has just one count. Distinct nucleotide sequences in the sample also encode this CDR3. V and J are TRBV7-6 and TRBJ1-1, with TRBD1 as a possible D gene (5 bases). This CDR3 has 12 amino acids. CDR1 SGHVS and CDR2 FNYEAQ come from the germline V gene. The V gene lost 4 bases and the J gene lost 5 bases, with 8 bases spanning the gap. The CDR3 sequence is CASSSGRTEAFF. DNA of the CDR3: TGTGCCAGCAGCTCAGGGAGGACTGAAGCTTTCTTT. The variable domain in full, with the rest retrieved from reference TRBV7-6 and TRBJ1-1, is GAGVSQSPRYKVTKRGQDVALRCDPISGHVSLYWYRQALGQGPEFLTYFNYEAQQDKSGLPNDRFSAERPEGSISTLTIQRTEQRDSAMYRCASSSGRTEAFFGQGTRLTVV.

CDR3 amino acids: CASSPGQYNEQFF. CDR3 nucleotides: TGCGCCAGCAGTCCCGGACAGTACAATGAGCAGTTCTTC. The chain uses TRBV10-1 and TRBJ2-1; TRBD1 is a possible D gene (6 bases). Per the germline V gene, CDR1 is WNHNN and CDR2 is SYGVQD (reference sequence). The V end lost 5 bases, the J end lost 4 bases, and 9 bases lay between the germline ends. CDR3 length: 13 residues.

The V call is TRBV7-9, the J call TRBJ1-2, with D perhaps TRBD1 (6 bases). The CDR3 loop spans 13 amino acids. Between the trimmed V and J ends, which lost 1 base and 8 bases, there was a span of 11 bases. Germline values: CDR1 SEHNR, CDR2 FQNEAQ (reference sequence). The CDR3 nucleotides read TGTGCCAGCAGCTTAGAGGTTGACAGGGGCTACACCTTC. Protein sequence: CASSLEVDRGYTF.

The rearrangement joins TRBV29-1 to TRBJ2-1; 10 positions agree with TRBD2. The CDR3 loop spans 15 amino acids. Per germline, CDR1 SQVTM and CDR2 ANQGSEA. The V segment lost 6 bases and the J segment 6 bases; nucleotides outside the gene matches: 11. DNA of the CDR3: TGCAGCGTGGCCCTCGGGACTAGCGTAGGCAATGAGCAGTTCTTC. Translation: CSVALGTSVGNEQFF.

CDR3 sequence (DNA): TGCAGCGTTCTAGGAAATGAGCAGTTCTTC. Amino acids: CSVLGNEQFF. The chain has TRBV29-1 and TRBJ2-1; no clear D. The germline V and J ends were trimmed by 5 bases and 7 bases, with 6 bases remaining between them. The CDR3 runs 10 residues. Germline-derived CDR1 and CDR2 are SQVTM and ANQGSEA.

The rearrangement links TRBV5-1 to TRBJ2-7; TRBD1 matches 10 bases. Germline V gene data show CDR1 as SGHRS and CDR2 as YFSETQ. The J segment lost 0 bases and the V segment lost 0 bases, leaving 3 bases of the junction unmatched. The CDR3 totals 16 residues. CDR3 DNA sequence: TGCGCCAGCAGCTTGGGACGGACAGGGGGCTCCTACGAGCAGTACTTC. Encoded protein: CASSLGRTGGSYEQYF.

V is TRBV7-8 and J is TRBJ2-7; 12 bases match TRBD2. The germline CDR1 and CDR2 sequences are SGHVS and FQNEAQ. Trimming at V came to 5 bases and at J to 1 base, leaving 6 bases not matched to a gene. This CDR3 has 16 residues. CDR3 sequence reads: CASSASGGARSYEQYF. The CDR3 DNA follows: TGTGCCAGCAGCGCTAGCGGGGGGGCCAGGTCCTACGAGCAGTACTTC.

This sequence joins TRBV11-3 and TRBJ2-1; D is perhaps TRBD1 (6 bases). Germline CDR1 and CDR2: SGHNT and YENEEA. The ends were cut back, 3 bases at V and 10 bases at J, with 7 bases in the middle. The CDR3 is made up of 11 amino acids. The CDR3 coding sequence is TGTGCCAGCAGCTTTGACAGGGAGCAGTTCTTC. Its protein product is CASSFDREQFF.

The chain is built from TRBV5-4 and TRBJ1-2; D not resolved. CDR1 is SGHNT and CDR2 is YYREEE in the germline V gene (reference sequence). The V gene lost 0 bases and the J gene lost 1 base, with 13 bases spanning the gap. There are 16 residues in the CDR3. The CDR3 region has the DNA TGTGCCAGCAGCTTGGTTGTCCACCTAATTAACTATGGCTACACCTTC. Translation gives CASSLVVHLINYGYTF.

J is TRBJ1-1 and V is TRBV30, with 8 bases matching TRBD1. Germline trimming cut 5 bases from V and 1 base from J; bases unmatched to any gene: 3. The CDR3 is made up of 13 amino acids. Germline V gene sequence: CDR1 GTSNPN, CDR2 SVGIG (reference sequence). In nucleotides, the CDR3 is TGTGCCTGGGACAGGGGCCCGAACACTGAAGCTTTCTTT. This gives the protein CAWDRGPNTEAFF.

The count of this clone is one. V usage is TRBV6-1 and J usage is TRBJ2-2, with unresolved D. Germline assignment: CDR1 MNHNS and CDR2 SASEGT. With 8 bases removed from V and 0 bases from J, the gap between germline ends came to 10 bases. CDR3 length equals 14 residues. The CDR3 region is CASLGRANTGELFF. CDR3 DNA sequence: TGTGCCAGCCTCGGCAGAGCGAACACCGGGGAGCTGTTTTTT.

The chain links TRBV18 to TRBJ2-1, with 12 bases that match TRBD2. This CDR3 contains 15 residues. Germline CDR1 KGHSH, CDR2 LQKENI. With 5 bases clipped from V and 7 bases from J, the junction kept 6 bases outside the gene matches. DNA of the CDR3: TGTGCCAGCTCATCGACTAGCGGGAGAACGAATGAGCAGTTCTTC. It yields the protein CASSSTSGRTNEQFF.

The chain carries TRBV28 and TRBJ2-7; TRBD1 matches 10 bases. Germline CDR1 and CDR2: MDHEN and SYDVKM. The CDR3 contains 14 residues. V was clipped by 5 bases and J by 6 bases; unmatched bases: 7. The chain's CDR3 is CASSDDRGLCEQYF. In DNA, the CDR3 is TGTGCCAGCAGTGACGACAGGGGGCTTTGCGAGCAGTACTTC. Looking up the rest from reference TRBV28 and TRBJ2-7 gives the full variable domain: DVKVTQSSRYLVKRTGEKVFLECVQDMDHENMFWYRQDPGLGLRLIYFSYDVKMKEKGDIPEGYSVSREKKERFSLILESASTNQTSMYLCASSDDRGLCEQYFGPGTRLTVT.